This T cell receptor beta chain appears in the sequencing data of a study of blood T cell repertoires in COVID-19. Study as a whole: The samples span acute and convalescent COVID-19 from the United States, Italy and Spain.

Seattle patient enrollment occurred during active infection, with longitudinal follow-up thereafter. Germline lookup yields CDR1 SEHNR and CDR2 FQNEAQ (reference sequence). This CDR3 is 17 amino acids long. The V segment lost 4 bases and the J segment 7 bases; nucleotides outside the gene matches: 16. Authors' data handling: Reference gene primer amplification yielded estimated nucleated cell counts. Data came from immunoSEQ multiplex PCR; TCRdb stores just in-frame clones and leaves some out. Clonal size and the V and J genes are those of that table, whereas D and trimming came from the DNA. The table lists about 80,000 clones, about 78% of them singletons.

The chain uses TRBV7-9 and TRBJ2-7, with 10 bases aligning to TRBD2. This clonotype was obtained from a man aged 60 to 75 with COVID-19, enrolled during active disease. The source material was peripheral blood. In DNA form, the CDR3 reads TGTGCCAGCAGCTCCGGTGGGAGACTAGCGGGTACCGGGGAGCAGTACTTC. This encodes CASSSGGRLAGTGEQYF. The complete variable domain, with remaining parts taken from reference TRBV7-9 and TRBJ2-7, reads DTGVSQNPRHKITKRGQNVTFRCDPISEHNRLYWYRQTLGQGPEFLTYFQNEAQLEKSRLLSDRFSAERPKGSFSTLEIQRTEQGDSAMYLCASSSGGRLAGTGEQYFGPGTRLTVT.